This TCR beta chain is from a study of blood T cell repertoires in COVID-19 (dated by TCRdb to 2018 to 2020). With regard to the full study: Collaborator samples came from the United States, Italy and Spain and covered acute and convalescent phases of COVID-19. The prospective study material was composed of cDNA or gDNA derived from T cells, B-cell-depleted T cells, or PBMCs. The dataset comprised deeply sampled blood TCRbeta repertoires from subjects exposed to, actively infected with, or recovered from COVID-19. A freely available public database, intended as a resource for researchers studying the immune response to SARS-CoV-2, is where the repertoires were released. Samples came from the ongoing ImmuneRACE study (first 160 participants) plus 1,254 subjects from 6 global collaborators. Sample metadata almost always included a de-identified subject ID, COVID-19 status, age in years and sex. HLA class I and class II types, where available, came from metadata supplied by the sample provider rather than from assay-based typing.

Comment on this clone: There is no known antigen for this receptor. Nothing much larger sits one base from this clone, and base qualities are not available.

The collaborating institutions used their own protocols to collect whole blood in K2EDTA tubes. For TCRbeta analysis, collaborators shipped samples as frozen whole blood, isolated PBMCs, or DNA extracted from either of those sample types. Results the study describes overall, beyond this receptor: The amount of clinical and demographic metadata varied by source and participant and was provided uncurated.

TCRbeta CDR3 regions were amplified from genomic DNA using the immunoSEQ Assay, a bias-controlled multiplex PCR. Turning to the authors' computational methods: The number of nucleated cells in each sample was estimated from the amplification of reference gene primers within the assay. Sequence reads were collapsed and filtered to measure the absolute abundance of every unique TCRbeta CDR3 rearrangement. Productive Simpson clonality was computed per sample as the square root of Simpson's diversity index over productive rearrangements. TCRdb mirrors the immuneACCESS table, restricted to in-frame sequences. Some clones are absent from its copies; in checked studies, under half trace to an unresolved V gene, and the reason for the others is unknown. V, J and clone size are those of that table, while D and trimming were read from the DNA. In all, the sample holds about 140,000 clones, and over 65% of those were seen once. Of the sample, roughly 4.7% falls within the top ten clones.

CDR1 and CDR2 are read off the germline V gene as SNHLY and FYNNEI. At the junction V is shortened by 4 bases and J by 1 base, with 12 bases in between. Counted from cysteine to phenylalanine, this CDR3 has 15 amino acids. The entry retains the CDR3 DNA only, 45 bases that are in frame from base 1. The receptor was isolated from an elderly woman with active or convalescent COVID-19. This chain joins TRBV2 to TRBJ2-3; the D gene is perhaps TRBD1, on 6 matching bases. Sequenced sample: peripheral blood. The DNA reads as follows: TGTGCCAGCAGTGCCAGGGGTTTGCGCACAGATACGCAGTATTTT. It codes for CASSARGLRTDTQYF.